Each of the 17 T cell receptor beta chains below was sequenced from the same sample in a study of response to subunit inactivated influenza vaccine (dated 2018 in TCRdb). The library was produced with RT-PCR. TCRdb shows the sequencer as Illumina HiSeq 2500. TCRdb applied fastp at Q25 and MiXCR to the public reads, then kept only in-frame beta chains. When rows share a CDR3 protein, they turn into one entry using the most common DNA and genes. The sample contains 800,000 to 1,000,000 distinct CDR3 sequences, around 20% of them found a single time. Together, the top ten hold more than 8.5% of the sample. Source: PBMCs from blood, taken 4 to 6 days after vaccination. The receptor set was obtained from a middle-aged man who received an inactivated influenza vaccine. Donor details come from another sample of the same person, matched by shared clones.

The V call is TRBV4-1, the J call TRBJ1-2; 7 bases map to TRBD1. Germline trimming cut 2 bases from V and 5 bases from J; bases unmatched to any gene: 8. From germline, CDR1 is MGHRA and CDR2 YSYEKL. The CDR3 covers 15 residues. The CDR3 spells CASSQSPGQTYGYTF. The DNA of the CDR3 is TGCGCCAGCAGCCAAAGCCCGGGACAGACTTATGGCTACACCTTC.

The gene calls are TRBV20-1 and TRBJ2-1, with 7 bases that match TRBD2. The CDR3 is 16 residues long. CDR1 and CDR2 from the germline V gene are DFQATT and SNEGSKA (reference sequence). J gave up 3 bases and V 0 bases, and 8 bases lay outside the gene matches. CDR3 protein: CSARDFRGDYYNEQFF. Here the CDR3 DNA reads TGCAGTGCTAGAGATTTCAGAGGGGACTACTACAATGAGCAGTTCTTC.

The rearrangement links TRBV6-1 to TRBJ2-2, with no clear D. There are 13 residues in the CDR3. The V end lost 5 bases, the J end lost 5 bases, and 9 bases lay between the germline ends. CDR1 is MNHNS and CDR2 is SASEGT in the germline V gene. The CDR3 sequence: CASSTPLTGELFF. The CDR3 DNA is TGTGCCAGCAGTACCCCCTTGACCGGGGAGCTGTTTTTT.

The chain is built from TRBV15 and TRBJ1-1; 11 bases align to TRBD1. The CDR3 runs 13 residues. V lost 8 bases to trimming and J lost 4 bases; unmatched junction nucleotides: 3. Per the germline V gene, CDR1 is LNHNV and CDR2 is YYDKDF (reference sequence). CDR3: CATGQGAGTEAFF. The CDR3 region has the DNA TGTGCCACCGGACAGGGGGCCGGCACTGAAGCTTTCTTT.

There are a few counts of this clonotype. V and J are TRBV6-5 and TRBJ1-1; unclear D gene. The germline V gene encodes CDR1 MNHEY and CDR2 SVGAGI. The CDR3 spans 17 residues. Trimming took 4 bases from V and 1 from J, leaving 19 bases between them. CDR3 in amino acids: CASSSGLLPSENTEAFF. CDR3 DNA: TGTGCCAGCAGTTCCGGACTGCTCCCGTCCGAGAACACTGAAGCTTTCTTT.

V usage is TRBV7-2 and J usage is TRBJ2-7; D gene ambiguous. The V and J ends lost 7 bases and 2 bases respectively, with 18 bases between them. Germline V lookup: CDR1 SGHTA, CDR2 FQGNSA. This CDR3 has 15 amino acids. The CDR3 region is CASTKGLGPTYEQYF. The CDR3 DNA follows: TGTGCCAGCACCAAAGGTCTCGGCCCAACCTACGAGCAGTACTTC.

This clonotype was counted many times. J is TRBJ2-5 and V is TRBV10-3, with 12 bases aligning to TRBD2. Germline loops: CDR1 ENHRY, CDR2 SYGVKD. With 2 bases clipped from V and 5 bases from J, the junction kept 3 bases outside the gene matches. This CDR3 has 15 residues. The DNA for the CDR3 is TGTGCCATCAGTGAGAATCTAGCGGGAGGGGAGACCCAGTACTTC. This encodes CAISENLAGGETQYF.

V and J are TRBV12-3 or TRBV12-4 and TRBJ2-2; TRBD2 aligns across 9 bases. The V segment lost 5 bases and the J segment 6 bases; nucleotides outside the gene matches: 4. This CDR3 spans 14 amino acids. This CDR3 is CASSGTSRPGELFF. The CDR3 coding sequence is TGTGCCAGCAGTGGGACTAGCCGCCCCGGGGAGCTGTTTTTT.

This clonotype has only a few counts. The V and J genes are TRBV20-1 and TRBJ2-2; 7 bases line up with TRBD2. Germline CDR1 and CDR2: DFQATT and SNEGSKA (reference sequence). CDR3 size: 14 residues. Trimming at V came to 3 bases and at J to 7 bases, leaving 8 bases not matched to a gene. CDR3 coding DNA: TGCAGTGCTAGCGGGAGGAGTTATGGCGGGGAGCTGTTTTTT. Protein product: CSASGRSYGGELFF.

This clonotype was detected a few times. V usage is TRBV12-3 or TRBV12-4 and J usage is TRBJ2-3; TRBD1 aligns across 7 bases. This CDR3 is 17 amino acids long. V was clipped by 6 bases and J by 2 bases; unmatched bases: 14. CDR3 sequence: CASSLRRRDRFTDTQYF. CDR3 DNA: TGTGCCAGCAGCCTCAGAAGAAGGGACAGATTCACAGATACGCAGTATTTT.

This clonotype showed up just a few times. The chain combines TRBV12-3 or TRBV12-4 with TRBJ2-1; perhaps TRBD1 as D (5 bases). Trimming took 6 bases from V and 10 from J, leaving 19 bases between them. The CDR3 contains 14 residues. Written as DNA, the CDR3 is TGTGCCAGCAGACTTGGCAGGGCTGGTCGCGAGCAGTTCTTC. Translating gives CASRLGRAGREQFF.

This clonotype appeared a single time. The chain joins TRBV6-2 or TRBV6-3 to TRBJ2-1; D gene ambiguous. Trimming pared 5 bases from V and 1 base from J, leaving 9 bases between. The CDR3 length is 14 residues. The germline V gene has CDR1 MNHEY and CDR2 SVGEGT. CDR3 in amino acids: CASSPMGSYNEQFF. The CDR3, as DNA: TGTGCCAGCAGTCCGATGGGGTCCTACAATGAGCAGTTCTTC.

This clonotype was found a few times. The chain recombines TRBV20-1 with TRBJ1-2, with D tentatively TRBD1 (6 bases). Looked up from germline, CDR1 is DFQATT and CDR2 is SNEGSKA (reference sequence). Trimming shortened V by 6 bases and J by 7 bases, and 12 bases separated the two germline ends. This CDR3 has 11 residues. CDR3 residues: CSAGTGFGYTF. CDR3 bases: TGCAGTGCGGGAACAGGGTTTGGCTACACCTTC.

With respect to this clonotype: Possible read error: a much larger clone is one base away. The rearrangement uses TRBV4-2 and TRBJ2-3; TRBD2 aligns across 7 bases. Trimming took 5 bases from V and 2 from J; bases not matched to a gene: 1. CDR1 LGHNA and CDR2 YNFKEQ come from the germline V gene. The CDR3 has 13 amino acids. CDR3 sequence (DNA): TGTGCCAGCAGCGGGGGGGACACAGATACGCAGTATTTT. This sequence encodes CASSGGDTDTQYF.

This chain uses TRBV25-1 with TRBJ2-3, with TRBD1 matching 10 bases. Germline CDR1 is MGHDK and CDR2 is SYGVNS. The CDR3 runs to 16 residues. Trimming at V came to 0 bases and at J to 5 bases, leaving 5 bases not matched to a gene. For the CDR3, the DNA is TGTGCCAGCAGTGAATATAGAGGGACAGGGGAAGATACGCAGTATTTT. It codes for CASSEYRGTGEDTQYF.

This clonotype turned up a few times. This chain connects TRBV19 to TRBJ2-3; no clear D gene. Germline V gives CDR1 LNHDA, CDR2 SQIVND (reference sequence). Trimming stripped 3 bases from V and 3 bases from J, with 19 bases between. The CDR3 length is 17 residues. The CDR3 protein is CASSINRALPGTDTQYF. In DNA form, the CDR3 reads TGTGCCAGTAGTATTAACCGGGCTCTCCCAGGAACAGATACGCAGTATTTT.

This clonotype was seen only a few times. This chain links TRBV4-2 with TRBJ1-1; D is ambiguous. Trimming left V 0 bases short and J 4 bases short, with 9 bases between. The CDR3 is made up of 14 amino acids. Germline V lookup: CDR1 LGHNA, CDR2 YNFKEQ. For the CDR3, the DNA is TGTGCCAGCAGCCAAGATAGCGGAGGCACTGAAGCTTTCTTT. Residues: CASSQDSGGTEAFF.